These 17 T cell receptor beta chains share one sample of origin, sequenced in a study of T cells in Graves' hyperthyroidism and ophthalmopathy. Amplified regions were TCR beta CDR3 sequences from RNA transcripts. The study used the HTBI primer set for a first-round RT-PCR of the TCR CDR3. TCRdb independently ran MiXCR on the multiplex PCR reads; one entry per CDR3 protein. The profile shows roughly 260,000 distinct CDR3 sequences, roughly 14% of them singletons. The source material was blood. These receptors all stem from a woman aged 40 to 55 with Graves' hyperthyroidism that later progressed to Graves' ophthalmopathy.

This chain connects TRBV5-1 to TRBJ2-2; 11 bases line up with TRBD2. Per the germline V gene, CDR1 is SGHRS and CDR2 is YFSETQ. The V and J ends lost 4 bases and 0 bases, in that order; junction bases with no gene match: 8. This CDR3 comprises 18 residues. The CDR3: CASSVTSGIGSNTGELFF. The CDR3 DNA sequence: TGCGCCAGCAGCGTGACTAGCGGGATAGGGTCGAACACCGGGGAGCTGTTTTTT.

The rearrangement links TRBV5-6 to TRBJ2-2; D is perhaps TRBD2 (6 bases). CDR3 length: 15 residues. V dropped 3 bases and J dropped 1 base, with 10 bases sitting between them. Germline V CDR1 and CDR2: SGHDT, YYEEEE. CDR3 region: CASSSDGGNTGELFF. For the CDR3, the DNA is TGTGCCAGCAGCTCTGACGGGGGGAACACCGGGGAGCTGTTTTTT. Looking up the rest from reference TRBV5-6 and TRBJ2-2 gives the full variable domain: DAGVTQSPTHLIKTRGQQVTLRCSPKSGHDTVSWYQQALGQGPQFIFQYYEEEERQRGNFPDRFSGHQFPNYSSELNVNALLLGDSALYLCASSSDGGNTGELFFGEGSRLTVL.

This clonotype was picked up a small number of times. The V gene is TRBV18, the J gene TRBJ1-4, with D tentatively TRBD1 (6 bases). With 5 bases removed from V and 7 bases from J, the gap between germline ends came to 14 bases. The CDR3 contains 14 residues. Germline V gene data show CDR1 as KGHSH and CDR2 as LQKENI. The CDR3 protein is CASSSQGVGEKLFF. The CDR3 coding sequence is TGTGCCAGCTCATCACAGGGTGTAGGTGAAAAACTGTTTTTT.

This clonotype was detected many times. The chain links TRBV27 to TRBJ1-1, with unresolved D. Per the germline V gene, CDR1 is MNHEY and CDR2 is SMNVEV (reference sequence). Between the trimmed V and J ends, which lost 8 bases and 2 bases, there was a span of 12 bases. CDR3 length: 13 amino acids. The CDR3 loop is CASGRALNTEAFF. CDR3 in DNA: TGTGCCAGCGGACGGGCCCTAAACACTGAAGCTTTCTTT.

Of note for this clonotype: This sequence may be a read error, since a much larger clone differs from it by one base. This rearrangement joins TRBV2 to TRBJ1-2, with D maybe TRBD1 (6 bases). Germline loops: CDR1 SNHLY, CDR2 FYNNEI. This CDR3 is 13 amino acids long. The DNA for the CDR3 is TGTGCCAGCTCCCCAGCGCCGGCTGGGGGCTACGCCTTC. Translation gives CASSPAPAGGYAF. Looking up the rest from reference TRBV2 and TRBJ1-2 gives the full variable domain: EPEVTQTPSHQVTQMGQEVILRCVPISNHLYFYWYRQILGQKVEFLVSFYNNEISEKSEIFDDQFSVERPDGSNFTLKIRSTKLEDSAMYFCASSPAPAGGYAFGSGTRLTVV.

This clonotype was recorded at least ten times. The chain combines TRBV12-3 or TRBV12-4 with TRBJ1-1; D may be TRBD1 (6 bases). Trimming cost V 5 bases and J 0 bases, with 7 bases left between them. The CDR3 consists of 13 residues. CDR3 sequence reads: CASSDRMNTEAFF. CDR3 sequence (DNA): TGTGCCAGCAGTGACAGGATGAACACTGAAGCTTTCTTT.

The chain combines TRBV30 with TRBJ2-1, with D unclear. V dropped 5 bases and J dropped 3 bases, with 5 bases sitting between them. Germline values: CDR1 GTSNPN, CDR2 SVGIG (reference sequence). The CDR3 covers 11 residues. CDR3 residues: CAWDDYNEQFF. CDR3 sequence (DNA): TGTGCCTGGGATGACTACAATGAGCAGTTCTTC. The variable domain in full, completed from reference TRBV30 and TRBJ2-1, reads SQTIHQWPATLVQPVGSPLSLECTVEGTSNPNLYWYRQAAGRGLQLLFYSVGIGQISSEVPQNLSASRPQDRQFILSSKKLLLSDSGFYLCAWDDYNEQFFGPGTRLTVL.

CDR3 coding DNA: TGTGCCAGCAGTTTATGGGGCAGGGGGCCTAAGAACACTGAAGCTTTCTTT. Its protein is CASSLWGRGPKNTEAFF. The chain couples TRBV27 to TRBJ1-1; the match to TRBD1 covers 8 bases. The CDR3 sequence is 17 residues long. The V gene's germline CDR1 is MNHEY and CDR2 SMNVEV (reference sequence). With V trimmed by 1 base and J by 1 base, 8 bases remained unmatched.

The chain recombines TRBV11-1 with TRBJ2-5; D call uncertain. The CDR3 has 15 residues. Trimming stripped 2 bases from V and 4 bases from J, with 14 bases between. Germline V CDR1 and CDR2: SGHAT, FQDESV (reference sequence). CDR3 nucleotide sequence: TGTGCCAGCAGCTTACGTCCAACGGTTGTAGAGACCCAGTACTTC. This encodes CASSLRPTVVETQYF.

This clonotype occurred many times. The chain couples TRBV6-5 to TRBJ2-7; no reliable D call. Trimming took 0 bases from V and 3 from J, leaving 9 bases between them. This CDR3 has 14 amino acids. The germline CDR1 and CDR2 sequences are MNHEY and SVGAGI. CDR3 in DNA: TGTGCCAGCAGTTACTCGGCGGAAAGCTACGAGCAGTACTTC. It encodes CASSYSAESYEQYF.

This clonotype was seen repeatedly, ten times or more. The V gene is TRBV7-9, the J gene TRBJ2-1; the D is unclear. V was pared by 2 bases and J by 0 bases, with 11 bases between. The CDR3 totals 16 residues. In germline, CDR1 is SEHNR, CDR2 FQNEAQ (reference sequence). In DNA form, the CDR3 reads TGTGCCAGCAGCTTATTGTCAAACAGCTCCTACAATGAGCAGTTCTTC. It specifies CASSLLSNSSYNEQFF.

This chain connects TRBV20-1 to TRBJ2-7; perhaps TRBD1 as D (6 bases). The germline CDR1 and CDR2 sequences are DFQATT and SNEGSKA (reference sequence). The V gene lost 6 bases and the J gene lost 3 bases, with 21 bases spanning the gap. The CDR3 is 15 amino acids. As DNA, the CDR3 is TGCAGTGCATTCGATAACAGGGTATCGATCTACGAGCAGTACTTC. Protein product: CSAFDNRVSIYEQYF.

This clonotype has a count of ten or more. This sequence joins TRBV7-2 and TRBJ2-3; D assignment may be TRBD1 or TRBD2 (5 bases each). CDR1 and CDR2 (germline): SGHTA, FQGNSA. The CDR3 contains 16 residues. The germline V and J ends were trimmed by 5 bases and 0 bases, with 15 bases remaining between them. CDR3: CASSPTSGRSTDTQYF. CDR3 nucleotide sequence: TGTGCCAGCAGCCCGACGTCGGGACGAAGCACAGATACGCAGTATTTT.

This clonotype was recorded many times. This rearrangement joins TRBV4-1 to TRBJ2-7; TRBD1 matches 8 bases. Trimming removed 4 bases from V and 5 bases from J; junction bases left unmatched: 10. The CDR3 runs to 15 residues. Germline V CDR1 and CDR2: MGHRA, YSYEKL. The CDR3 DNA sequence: TGCGCCAGCAGCCCTCGGACAGGGCCCTTCGACGAGCAGTACTTC. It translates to CASSPRTGPFDEQYF.

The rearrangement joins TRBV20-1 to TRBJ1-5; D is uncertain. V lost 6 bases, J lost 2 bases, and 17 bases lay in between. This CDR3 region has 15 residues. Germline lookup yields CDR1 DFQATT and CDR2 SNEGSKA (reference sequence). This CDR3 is CSALEEVRGNQPQHF. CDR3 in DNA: TGCAGTGCCCTGGAAGAGGTTAGGGGCAATCAGCCCCAGCATTTT.

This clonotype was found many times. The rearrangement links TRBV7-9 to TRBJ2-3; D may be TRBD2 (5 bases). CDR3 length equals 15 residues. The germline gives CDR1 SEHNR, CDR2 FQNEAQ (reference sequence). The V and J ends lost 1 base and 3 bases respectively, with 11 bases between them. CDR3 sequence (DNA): TGTGCCAGCAGCTTAGACGCGGGTTGGACAGATACGCAGTATTTT. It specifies CASSLDAGWTDTQYF.

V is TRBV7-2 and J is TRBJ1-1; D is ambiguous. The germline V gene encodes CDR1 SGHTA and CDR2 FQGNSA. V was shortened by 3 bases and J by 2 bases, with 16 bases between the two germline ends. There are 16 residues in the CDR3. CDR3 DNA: TGTGCCAGCAGCTTTGCCGGGAAAGGCCCAAACACTGAAGCTTTCTTT. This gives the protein CASSFAGKGPNTEAFF.